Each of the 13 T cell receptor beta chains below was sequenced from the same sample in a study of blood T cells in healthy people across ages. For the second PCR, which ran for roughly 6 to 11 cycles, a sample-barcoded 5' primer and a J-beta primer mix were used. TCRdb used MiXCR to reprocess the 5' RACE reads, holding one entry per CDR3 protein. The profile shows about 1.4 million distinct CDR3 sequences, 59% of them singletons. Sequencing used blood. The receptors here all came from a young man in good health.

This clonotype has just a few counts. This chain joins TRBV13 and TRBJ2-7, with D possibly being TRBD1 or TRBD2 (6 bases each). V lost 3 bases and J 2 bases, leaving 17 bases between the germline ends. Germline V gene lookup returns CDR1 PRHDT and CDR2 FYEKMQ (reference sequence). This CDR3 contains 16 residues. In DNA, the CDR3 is TGTGCCAGCAGCTTTATAAATCTCGGGGGCACCTACGAGCAGTACTTC. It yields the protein CASSFINLGGTYEQYF.

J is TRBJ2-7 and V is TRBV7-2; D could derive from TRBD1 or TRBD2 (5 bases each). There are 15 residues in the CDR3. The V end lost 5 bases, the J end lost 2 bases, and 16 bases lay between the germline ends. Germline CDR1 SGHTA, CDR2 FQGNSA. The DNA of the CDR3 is TGTGCCAGCAGCGACCGAACCGGGACCCCCTACGAGCAGTACTTC. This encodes CASSDRTGTPYEQYF.

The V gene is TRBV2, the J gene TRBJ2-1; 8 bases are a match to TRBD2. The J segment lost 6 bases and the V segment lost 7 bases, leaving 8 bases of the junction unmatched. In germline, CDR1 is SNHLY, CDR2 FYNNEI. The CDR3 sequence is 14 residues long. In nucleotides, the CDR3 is TGTGCCAGCAAAGCTACTAGCGGTACCAATGAGCAGTTCTTC. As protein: CASKATSGTNEQFF.

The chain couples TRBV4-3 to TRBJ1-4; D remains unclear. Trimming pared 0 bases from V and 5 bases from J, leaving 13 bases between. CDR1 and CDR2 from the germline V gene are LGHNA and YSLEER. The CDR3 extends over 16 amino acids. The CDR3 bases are TGCGCCAGCAGCCAAGATTTTGGGTTGGGGAATGAAAAACTGTTTTTT. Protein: CASSQDFGLGNEKLFF.

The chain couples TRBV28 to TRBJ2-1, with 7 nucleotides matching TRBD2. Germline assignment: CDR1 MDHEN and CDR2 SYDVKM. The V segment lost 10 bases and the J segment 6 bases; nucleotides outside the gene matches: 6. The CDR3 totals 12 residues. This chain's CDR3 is CATTPSGNEQFF. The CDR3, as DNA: TGTGCCACCACTCCTAGCGGCAATGAGCAGTTCTTC.

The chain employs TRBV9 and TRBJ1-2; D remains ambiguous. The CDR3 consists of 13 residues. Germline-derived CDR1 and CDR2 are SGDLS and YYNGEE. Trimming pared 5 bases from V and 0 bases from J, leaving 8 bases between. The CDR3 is CASSGFPNYGYTF. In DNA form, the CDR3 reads TGTGCCAGCAGTGGATTTCCTAACTATGGCTACACCTTC.

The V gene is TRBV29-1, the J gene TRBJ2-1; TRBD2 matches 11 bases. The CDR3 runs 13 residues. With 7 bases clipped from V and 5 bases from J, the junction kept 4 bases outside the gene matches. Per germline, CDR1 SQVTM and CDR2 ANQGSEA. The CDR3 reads CSATTSGNNEQFF. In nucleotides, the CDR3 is TGCAGCGCCACGACTAGCGGGAACAATGAGCAGTTCTTC.

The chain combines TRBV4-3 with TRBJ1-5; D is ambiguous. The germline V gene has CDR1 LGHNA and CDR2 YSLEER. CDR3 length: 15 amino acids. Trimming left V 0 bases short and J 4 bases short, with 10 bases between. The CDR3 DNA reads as TGCGCCAGCAGCCAAGAAGTAAGAGCGAATCAGCCCCAGCATTTT. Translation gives CASSQEVRANQPQHF.

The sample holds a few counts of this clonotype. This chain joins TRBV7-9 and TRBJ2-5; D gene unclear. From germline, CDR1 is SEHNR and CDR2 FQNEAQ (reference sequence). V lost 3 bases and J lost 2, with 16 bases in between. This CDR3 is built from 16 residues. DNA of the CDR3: TGTGCCAGCAGCTTCGACCGTGGGCTGATACAAGAGACCCAGTACTTC. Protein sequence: CASSFDRGLIQETQYF.

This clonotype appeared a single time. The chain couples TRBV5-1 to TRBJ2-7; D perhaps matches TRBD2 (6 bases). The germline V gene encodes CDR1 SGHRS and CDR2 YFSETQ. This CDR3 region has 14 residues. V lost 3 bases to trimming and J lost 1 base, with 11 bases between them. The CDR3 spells CASSSAGRSYEQYF. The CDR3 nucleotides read TGCGCCAGCAGCTCTGCGGGGAGATCCTACGAGCAGTACTTC.

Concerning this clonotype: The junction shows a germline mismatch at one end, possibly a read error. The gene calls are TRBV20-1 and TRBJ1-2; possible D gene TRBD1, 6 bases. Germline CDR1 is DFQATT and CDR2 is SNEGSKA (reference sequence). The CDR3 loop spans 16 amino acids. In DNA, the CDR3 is TGCAGTGCTCCGGGAGGGGGTAGAAAAGCTAACTATGACTACACCTTC. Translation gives CSAPGGGRKANYDYTF.

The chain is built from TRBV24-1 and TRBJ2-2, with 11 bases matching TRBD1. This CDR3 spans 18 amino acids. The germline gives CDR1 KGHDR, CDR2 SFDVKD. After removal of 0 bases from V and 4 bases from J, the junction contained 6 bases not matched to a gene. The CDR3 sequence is CATSDLKDRGQSTGELFF. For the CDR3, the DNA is TGTGCCACCAGTGATTTGAAGGACAGGGGGCAGTCCACCGGGGAGCTGTTTTTT.

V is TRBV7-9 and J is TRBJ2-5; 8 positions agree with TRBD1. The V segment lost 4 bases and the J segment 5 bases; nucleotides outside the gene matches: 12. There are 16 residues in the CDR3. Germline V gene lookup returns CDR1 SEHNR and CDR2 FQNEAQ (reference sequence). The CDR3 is CASSSPLTGEEETQYF. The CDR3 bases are TGTGCCAGCAGCTCCCCCCTGACAGGGGAGGAGGAGACCCAGTACTTC.